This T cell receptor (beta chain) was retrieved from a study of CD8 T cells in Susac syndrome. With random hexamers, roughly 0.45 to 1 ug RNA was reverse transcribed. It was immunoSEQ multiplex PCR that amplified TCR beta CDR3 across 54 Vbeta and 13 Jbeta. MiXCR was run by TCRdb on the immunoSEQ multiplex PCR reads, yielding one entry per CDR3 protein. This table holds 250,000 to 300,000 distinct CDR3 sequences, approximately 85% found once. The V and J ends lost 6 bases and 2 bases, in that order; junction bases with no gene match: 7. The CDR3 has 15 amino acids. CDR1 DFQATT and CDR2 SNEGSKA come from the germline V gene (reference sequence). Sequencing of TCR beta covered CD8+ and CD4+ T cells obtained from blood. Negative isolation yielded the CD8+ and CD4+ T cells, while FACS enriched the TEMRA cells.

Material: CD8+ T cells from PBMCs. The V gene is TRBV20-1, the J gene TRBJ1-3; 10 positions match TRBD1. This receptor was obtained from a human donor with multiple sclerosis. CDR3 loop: CSAPRQGAPGNTIYF. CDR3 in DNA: TGCAGTGCCCCACGACAGGGGGCGCCTGGAAACACCATATATTTT.